The 18 T cell receptor beta chains below come from one sample, sequenced in a study of cytomegalovirus exposure and HLA in healthy donors. The primer mix had 60 Vbeta and 13 Jbeta primers. TCRdb keeps only in-frame clones here, not all; method: immunoSEQ multiplex PCR. The data contain some 110,000 clones, more than 60% of them singletons. The specimen was PBMCs. Source of these receptors: a woman in her sixties or seventies in good health and CMV-seropositive.

The chain is built from TRBV2 and TRBJ2-1; possible D gene TRBD1, 5 bases. This CDR3 is built from 16 residues. V was cut by 7 bases and J by 4 bases, with 20 bases left in between. Germline V lookup: CDR1 SNHLY, CDR2 FYNNEI. CDR3 nucleotides: TGTGCCAGCATGTCGGGCTGGGGCCTTTCGTACAATGAGCAGTTCTTC. Its translation: CASMSGWGLSYNEQFF.

This clone showed up just once. This chain joins TRBV7-2 and TRBJ1-1; 7 bases match TRBD1. Trimming cost V 2 bases and J 8 bases; bases outside gene matches: 5. Germline-derived CDR1 and CDR2 are SGHTA and FQGNSA. The CDR3 consists of 13 residues. This CDR3 reads CASSLRGDREAFF. The CDR3 DNA reads as TGTGCCAGCAGCTTAAGGGGGGACAGAGAAGCTTTCTTT. Based on the CDR3 plus reference TRBV7-2 and TRBJ1-1, the full variable domain is GAGVSQSPSNKVTEKGKDVELRCDPISGHTALYWYRQSLGQGLEFLIYFQGNSAPDKSGLPSDRFSAERTGGSVSTLTIQRTQQEDSAVYLCASSLRGDREAFFGQGTRLTVV.

The chain couples TRBV4-1 to TRBJ1-3; tentatively, D is TRBD1 (6 bases). CDR1 MGHRA and CDR2 YSYEKL come from the germline V gene. CDR3 size: 14 residues. With 6 bases removed from V and 4 bases from J, the gap between germline ends came to 13 bases. The CDR3, as DNA: TGCGCCAGCAGTGCTAGGGGGTACGGAAACACCATATATTTT. This sequence encodes CASSARGYGNTIYF.

This chain joins TRBV5-6 and TRBJ2-5; no reliable D call. Germline V CDR1 and CDR2: SGHDT, YYEEEE. Trimming took off 7 bases at V and 5 bases at J, with 9 bases between the two ends. The CDR3 is made up of 11 amino acids. The CDR3 is CASQRRETQYF. The DNA for the CDR3 is TGTGCCAGCCAGAGGCGGGAGACCCAGTACTTC.

V usage is TRBV28 and J usage is TRBJ1-6, with a tentative D call TRBD1 (6 bases). This CDR3 has 13 residues. CDR1 and CDR2 from the germline V gene are MDHEN and SYDVKM. V dropped 7 bases and J dropped 10 bases, with 14 bases sitting between them. Here the CDR3 reads CASTAQGFSPLHF. Here the CDR3 DNA reads TGTGCCAGCACGGCCCAGGGGTTCTCACCCCTCCACTTT.

The table lists this clone with a few counts. The chain joins TRBV11-2 to TRBJ1-5, with D possibly matching TRBD1 (5 bases). The germline V gene has CDR1 SGHAT and CDR2 FQNNGV. The CDR3 runs 14 residues. V lost 0 bases, J lost 5 bases, and 8 bases lay in between. The CDR3 reads CASSLDPGDQPQHF. The CDR3 DNA reads as TGTGCCAGCAGCTTAGATCCGGGGGATCAGCCCCAGCATTTT.

The rearrangement joins TRBV5-1 to TRBJ1-5; no firm D call. V shed 4 bases and J shed 3 bases, with 8 bases lying between them. This CDR3 comprises 13 residues. The germline gives CDR1 SGHRS, CDR2 YFSETQ. CDR3 sequence reads: CASSSGPNQPQHF. The CDR3 bases are TGCGCCAGCAGCAGCGGACCCAATCAGCCCCAGCATTTT.

This clone turned up a few times. The chain employs TRBV11-2 and TRBJ1-1; 9 bases match TRBD1. The V segment lost 2 bases and the J segment 4 bases; nucleotides outside the gene matches: 2. The CDR3 runs to 14 residues. Germline V gene lookup returns CDR1 SGHAT and CDR2 FQNNGV. The DNA for the CDR3 is TGTGCCAGCAGCTTAAGACAGGGGGGCACTGAAGCTTTCTTT. Protein: CASSLRQGGTEAFF.

The chain combines TRBV29-1 with TRBJ2-1, with D maybe TRBD2 (7 bases). This CDR3 comprises 17 residues. The germline V and J ends were trimmed by 3 bases and 8 bases, with 26 bases remaining between them. Germline CDR1 is SQVTM and CDR2 is ANQGSEA. This CDR3 is CSVEKPGGSSLPHEQFF. CDR3 nucleotide sequence: TGCAGCGTTGAGAAGCCGGGGGGCAGTAGCCTCCCGCATGAGCAGTTCTTC.

The chain employs TRBV19 and TRBJ1-2; a weak D match, TRBD1 (5 bases). The V and J ends lost 7 bases and 0 bases respectively, with 12 bases between them. This CDR3 has 14 residues. Germline CDR1 LNHDA, CDR2 SQIVND (reference sequence). Written as DNA, the CDR3 is TGTGCCAGTACTTCTCCAGGGACTAACTATGGCTACACCTTC. This gives the protein CASTSPGTNYGYTF.

The chain couples TRBV5-4 to TRBJ2-7; D possibly corresponds to TRBD1 (6 bases). Per the germline V gene, CDR1 is SGHNT and CDR2 is YYREEE (reference sequence). Trimming took off 4 bases at V and 3 bases at J, with 14 bases between the two ends. The CDR3 extends over 14 amino acids. The CDR3 bases are TGTGCCAGCAGCCAGAGGACAGTGAGCTACGAGCAGTACTTC. The encoded protein is CASSQRTVSYEQYF.

In DNA form, the CDR3 reads TGCGCCAGCAGCTTCGGGGGTTCTGACTATGGCTACACCTTC. Translated, it gives CASSFGGSDYGYTF. The chain recombines TRBV5-1 with TRBJ1-2, with D tentatively TRBD1 (5 bases). CDR1 is SGHRS, CDR2 YFSETQ, per germline. Between the trimmed V and J ends, which lost 2 bases and 3 bases, there was a span of 11 bases. The CDR3 has 14 amino acids. Full variable domain (rest looked up from reference TRBV5-1 and TRBJ1-2): KAGVTQTPRYLIKTRGQQVTLSCSPISGHRSVSWYQQTPGQGLQFLFEYFSETQRNKGNFPGRFSGRQFSNSRSEMNVSTLELGDSALYLCASSFGGSDYGYTFGSGTRLTVV.

This clone was observed a few times. This chain links TRBV6-5 with TRBJ1-2, with D tentatively TRBD1 (6 bases). The CDR3 extends over 15 amino acids. V lost 7 bases and J 1 base, leaving 16 bases between the germline ends. Germline CDR1 reads MNHEY; CDR2 reads SVGAGI. The CDR3 here is CASKPNGQNNYGYTF. Here the CDR3 DNA reads TGTGCCAGCAAACCAAACGGACAGAATAACTATGGCTACACCTTC.

The chain uses TRBV7-9 and TRBJ2-2; the match to TRBD1 covers 9 bases. Germline V CDR1 and CDR2: SEHNR, FQNEAQ (reference sequence). This CDR3 is built from 16 residues. After removal of 1 base from V and 0 bases from J, the junction contained 0 bases not matched to a gene. CDR3 bases: TGTGCCAGCAGCTTAGGGGACAGGGCGAACACCGGGGAGCTGTTTTTT. Residues: CASSLGDRANTGELFF.

The rearrangement uses TRBV6-1 and TRBJ1-5; unclear D gene. The V gene lost 7 bases and the J gene lost 3 bases, with 10 bases spanning the gap. Germline V CDR1 and CDR2: MNHNS, SASEGT. The CDR3 is 13 residues long. CDR3: CASNLQSNQPQHF. The CDR3 region has the DNA TGTGCCAGCAACCTACAGTCCAATCAGCCCCAGCATTTT.

For the CDR3, the DNA is TGTGCCACCAGCAGAGGGACAGGAGGTATTGGCACTGAAGCTTTCTTT. Amino acid sequence: CATSRGTGGIGTEAFF. The chain carries TRBV15 and TRBJ1-1; 7 bases are a match to TRBD1. Germline CDR1 and CDR2: LNHNV and YYDKDF (reference sequence). The junction had 9 bases not matched to a gene; V was cut back by 1 base and J by 4 bases. The CDR3 is 16 amino acids.

The chain is built from TRBV18 and TRBJ1-2; 8 bases line up with TRBD1. The CDR3 extends over 15 amino acids. J gave up 3 bases and V 6 bases, and 9 bases lay outside the gene matches. Germline V gene data show CDR1 as KGHSH and CDR2 as LQKENI. The CDR3 region has the DNA TGTGCCAGCTCGCAAACCAGGGGGCGCGACTATGGCTACACCTTC. Amino acid sequence: CASSQTRGRDYGYTF.

This clone appeared a few times. The genes are TRBV30 and TRBJ2-1, with 8 bases lining up with TRBD2. CDR1 GTSNPN and CDR2 SVGIG come from the germline V gene (reference sequence). V was clipped by 7 bases and J by 0 bases; unmatched bases: 5. The CDR3 consists of 14 residues. CDR3 protein: CAFTSGSSYNEQFF. The CDR3 DNA sequence: TGTGCCTTTACTAGCGGCAGCTCCTACAATGAGCAGTTCTTC.